This paragraph covers one TCR beta chain sequence. Its antigen is unidentified. This sample was taken from a study of CD8 T cells in ankylosing spondylitis. Findings and limits, study-wide: Disease-linked clones displayed a CD8+ phenotype and appeared relatively rarely in peripheral blood.

Molecular-barcoded quantitative 5'-RACE produced these TCR beta libraries. TCRdb reprocessed the 5' RACE reads with MiXCR, giving one entry per CDR3 protein. The sample lists nearly 350,000 distinct CDR3 sequences, around 15% occurring once. V dropped 4 bases and J dropped 2; count of bases not matched to a gene: 6. The germline CDR1 and CDR2 sequences are SGHRS and YFSETQ. The CDR3 runs to 14 residues. The sequenced material came from blood, either unsorted or a sorted T cell fraction (not recorded which). This sequence originates from a male donor with ankylosing spondylitis or in good health (not recorded which). The J gene is TRBJ2-7, the V gene TRBV5-1; TRBD1 matches at 7 bases. CDR3 residues: CASSAPGQPYEQYF. The CDR3 DNA reads TGCGCCAGCAGCGCTCCGGGACAGCCCTACGAGCAGTACTTC.